The 31 T cell receptor beta chains in this list originate from one sample, sequenced in a study of blood T cell repertoires in COVID-19. Measured with immunoSEQ multiplex PCR; TCRdb has only the in-frame clones, and not every one. This table holds 150,000 to 200,000 clones, about 83% found once. The sequenced sample was PBMCs or T cells enriched from blood (not recorded which). Receptor source: a woman aged 45-59 years in a cohort exposed to, infected with or recovered from COVID-19 (not recorded which).

The gene calls are TRBV5-1 and TRBJ2-5, with 7 bases that match TRBD2. Unmatched junction bases numbered 2, after V lost 0 bases and J lost 0 bases. The CDR3 has 15 amino acids. The germline CDR1 and CDR2 sequences are SGHRS and YFSETQ. In DNA, the CDR3 is TGCGCCAGCAGCTTGGGAGGGACTAACCAAGAGACCCAGTACTTC. Its protein product is CASSLGGTNQETQYF.

The gene calls are TRBV7-9 and TRBJ2-1; possible D gene TRBD1, 5 bases. V lost 5 bases and J 10 bases, leaving 21 bases between the germline ends. Germline lookup yields CDR1 SEHNR and CDR2 FQNEAQ (reference sequence). This CDR3 is built from 15 residues. CDR3 DNA: TGTGCCAGCAGCCTTCAGCTGGTAGGGGTAGGGGAGCAGTTCTTC. This codes for CASSLQLVGVGEQFF.

In regard to this clone: Other DNA sequences in this specimen translate into the identical CDR3. This chain joins TRBV9 and TRBJ1-3; D not certain. This CDR3 comprises 14 residues. V lost 1 base and J lost 1, with 6 bases in between. Germline CDR1 and CDR2: SGDLS and YYNGEE. The CDR3 region is CASSVRGSGNTIYF. DNA of the CDR3: TGTGCCAGCAGCGTACGGGGTTCTGGAAACACCATATATTTT.

This rearrangement joins TRBV15 to TRBJ2-5; tentatively, D is TRBD2 (6 bases). The V gene lost 0 bases and the J gene lost 1 base, with 15 bases spanning the gap. The CDR3 has 17 residues. In germline, CDR1 is LNHNV, CDR2 YYDKDF (reference sequence). CDR3 DNA sequence: TGTGCCACCAGCAGAGAGAATAAGTGGCGGGGCCAAGAGACCCAGTACTTC. Translation gives CATSRENKWRGQETQYF.

The table lists this clone with a count of one. This rearrangement joins TRBV7-9 to TRBJ1-2; TRBD1 agrees at 9 bases. This CDR3 is built from 15 residues. V lost 1 base to trimming and J lost 7 bases; unmatched junction nucleotides: 7. Germline lookup yields CDR1 SEHNR and CDR2 FQNEAQ (reference sequence). CDR3 nucleotides: TGTGCCAGCAGCTTAGGAGTAGGGGACAGGGCTGGCTACACCTTC. Amino acid sequence: CASSLGVGDRAGYTF.

This chain links TRBV5-4 with TRBJ1-6, with unresolved D. The CDR3 totals 15 residues. The germline gives CDR1 SGHNT, CDR2 YYREEE (reference sequence). Trimming took off 0 bases at V and 7 bases at J, with 11 bases between the two ends. CDR3 coding DNA: TGTGCCAGCAGCTTGGAGCGGGAGAGGAATTCACCCCTCCACTTT. Protein sequence: CASSLERERNSPLHF.

The J gene is TRBJ1-1, the V gene TRBV2; no clear D gene. The germline CDR1 and CDR2 sequences are SNHLY and FYNNEI. Trimming took 0 bases from V and 1 from J, leaving 6 bases between them. This CDR3 is built from 14 residues. For the CDR3, the DNA is TGTGCCAGCAGTGAAGCTGTAGCGAACACTGAAGCTTTCTTT. It is translated as CASSEAVANTEAFF. Drawing the rest from reference TRBV2 and TRBJ1-1, the complete variable domain is EPEVTQTPSHQVTQMGQEVILRCVPISNHLYFYWYRQILGQKVEFLVSFYNNEISEKSEIFDDQFSVERPDGSNFTLKIRSTKLEDSAMYFCASSEAVANTEAFFGQGTRLTVV.

The chain carries TRBV10-3 and TRBJ2-1; 8 bases map to TRBD2. The V gene's germline CDR1 is ENHRY and CDR2 SYGVKD. This CDR3 is 18 amino acids long. V dropped 0 bases and J dropped 2; count of bases not matched to a gene: 9. The CDR3 spells CAISESTKRGTPYNEQFF. CDR3 DNA sequence: TGTGCCATCAGTGAGTCGACTAAGCGGGGGACACCCTACAATGAGCAGTTCTTC.

Many counts were recorded for this clone. J is TRBJ1-1 and V is TRBV5-5, with 7 bases fitting TRBD1. J gave up 8 bases and V 0 bases, and 7 bases lay outside the gene matches. The CDR3 runs to 14 residues. Per germline, CDR1 SGHKS and CDR2 YYEKEE (reference sequence). CDR3 nucleotides: TGTGCCAGCAGCTTGGCGGCGGGACAGAACGAAGCTTTCTTT. Amino acids: CASSLAAGQNEAFF.

V usage is TRBV27 and J usage is TRBJ2-1, with 8 bases aligning to TRBD1. The CDR3 is 15 amino acids. With V trimmed by 5 bases and J by 4 bases, 7 bases remained unmatched. CDR1 MNHEY and CDR2 SMNVEV come from the germline V gene (reference sequence). CDR3 residues: CASSPDRGPYNEQFF. The CDR3, as DNA: TGTGCCAGCAGTCCAGACAGGGGCCCATACAATGAGCAGTTCTTC.

This clone appeared a single time. This chain links TRBV9 with TRBJ1-3, with 9 bases fitting TRBD1. CDR3 length: 16 amino acids. Germline assignment: CDR1 SGDLS and CDR2 YYNGEE. V was pared by 4 bases and J by 0 bases, with 5 bases of the junction left unmatched. CDR3 in DNA: TGTGCCAGCAGCTCCGGGACAGGGAGCTCTGGAAACACCATATATTTT. Translating it yields CASSSGTGSSGNTIYF.

J is TRBJ1-2 and V is TRBV7-8; D not resolved. V shed 7 bases and J shed 0 bases, with 12 bases lying between them. In germline, CDR1 is SGHVS, CDR2 FQNEAQ. The CDR3 length is 14 residues. In DNA, the CDR3 is TGTGCCAGCAACGAATACGGGTCTAACTATGGCTACACCTTC. It codes for CASNEYGSNYGYTF.

The chain joins TRBV2 to TRBJ2-7; 7 bases align to TRBD1. Germline values: CDR1 SNHLY, CDR2 FYNNEI. The CDR3 sequence is 13 residues long. V lost 5 bases and J lost 7; bases outside the gene matches: 8. This CDR3 is CASSFDRAGEQYF. The DNA of the CDR3 is TGTGCCAGCAGTTTCGACAGGGCCGGTGAGCAGTACTTC.

The chain carries TRBV5-6 and TRBJ2-2, with D perhaps matching TRBD2 (6 bases). V lost 3 bases to trimming and J lost 1 base, with 7 bases between them. Looked up from germline, CDR1 is SGHDT and CDR2 is YYEEEE. The CDR3 runs 14 residues. In DNA form, the CDR3 reads TGTGCCAGCAGCTCGGGACTGAACACCGGGGAGCTGTTTTTT. Translation: CASSSGLNTGELFF.

This sequence joins TRBV5-8 and TRBJ2-5, with TRBD2 identical over 8 bases. Trimming removed 0 bases from V and 3 bases from J; junction bases left unmatched: 7. The CDR3 has 16 amino acids. The V gene's germline CDR1 is SGHTS and CDR2 YDEGEE. The CDR3 loop is CASSLDATSVKETQYF. The DNA for the CDR3 is TGTGCCAGCAGCTTGGATGCGACTAGCGTAAAAGAGACCCAGTACTTC.

The rearrangement uses TRBV5-6 and TRBJ1-1; TRBD1 is a possible D gene (6 bases). Germline V CDR1 and CDR2: SGHDT, YYEEEE. Trimming took 0 bases from V and 5 from J, leaving 20 bases between them. The CDR3 loop spans 17 amino acids. The CDR3 DNA follows: TGTGCCAGCAGCTTGGCCGGGCAGGGGAAGGTTGAGACTGAAGCTTTCTTT. It translates to CASSLAGQGKVETEAFF.

V usage is TRBV29-1 and J usage is TRBJ2-1; 8 nucleotides align to TRBD2. The V and J ends lost 7 bases and 3 bases, in that order; junction bases with no gene match: 11. CDR1 SQVTM and CDR2 ANQGSEA come from the germline V gene. The CDR3 covers 15 residues. CDR3 nucleotide sequence: TGCAGCGCCGTACTAGCGGAGCGTAACTACAATGAGCAGTTCTTC. It translates to CSAVLAERNYNEQFF.

The J gene is TRBJ2-3, the V gene TRBV5-1; the match to TRBD2 covers 8 bases. From germline, CDR1 is SGHRS and CDR2 YFSETQ. V shed 5 bases and J 3 bases; nucleotides not matched to a gene: 8. The CDR3 has 15 amino acids. The CDR3 spells CASRPPGLETDTQYF. In nucleotides, the CDR3 is TGCGCCAGCAGACCTCCGGGACTAGAAACAGATACGCAGTATTTT. Filled out from reference TRBV5-1 and TRBJ2-3, the complete variable domain reads KAGVTQTPRYLIKTRGQQVTLSCSPISGHRSVSWYQQTPGQGLQFLFEYFSETQRNKGNFPGRFSGRQFSNSRSEMNVSTLELGDSALYLCASRPPGLETDTQYFGPGTRLTVL.

The V call is TRBV19, the J call TRBJ1-4, with 10 positions matching TRBD1. The CDR3 length is 15 residues. Germline CDR1 reads LNHDA; CDR2 reads SQIVND (reference sequence). V shed 5 bases and J 8 bases; nucleotides not matched to a gene: 8. CDR3: CASSGTGTGVEKLFF. DNA for the CDR3: TGTGCCAGTAGTGGAACCGGGACAGGGGTCGAAAAACTGTTTTTT. The variable domain in full, with the rest retrieved from reference TRBV19 and TRBJ1-4, is DGGITQSPKYLFRKEGQNVTLSCEQNLNHDAMYWYRQDPGQGLRLIYYSQIVNDFQKGDIAEGYSVSREKKESFPLTVTSAQKNPTAFYLCASSGTGTGVEKLFFGSGTQLSVL.

The chain employs TRBV3-1 (or the pseudogene TRBV3-2) and TRBJ2-7; D perhaps matches TRBD1 (6 bases). In germline, CDR1 is LGHDT, CDR2 YNNKEL (reference sequence). Trimming left V 0 bases short and J 2 bases short, with 14 bases between. The CDR3 extends over 16 amino acids. CDR3 sequence (DNA): TGTGCCAGCAGCCAAGATGGCATCGGACAGCCCTACGAGCAGTACTTC. Its translation is CASSQDGIGQPYEQYF.

This chain joins TRBV5-4 and TRBJ2-1; 7 nucleotides match TRBD2. Germline CDR1 and CDR2: SGHNT and YYREEE (reference sequence). The CDR3 has 15 amino acids. J was trimmed by 1 base and V by 3 bases; bases with no gene match: 4. This CDR3 reads CASSSSSGSYNEQFF. CDR3 nucleotides: TGTGCCAGCAGCTCCTCTAGCGGATCCTACAATGAGCAGTTCTTC.

The chain uses TRBV3-1 (or the pseudogene TRBV3-2) and TRBJ2-3, with 7 bases that match TRBD2. The CDR3 totals 17 residues. CDR1 and CDR2 from the germline V gene are LGHDT and YNNKEL (reference sequence). V shed 0 bases, J shed 3 bases, and the junction held 9 bases outside the gene matches. CDR3 in amino acids: CASSQDPAGAGTDTQYF. CDR3 bases: TGTGCCAGCAGCCAAGATCCGGCGGGAGCGGGTACAGATACGCAGTATTTT.

This clone has only one observation. The V call is TRBV9, the J call TRBJ2-6; D possibly corresponds to TRBD2 (6 bases). Germline-derived CDR1 and CDR2 are SGDLS and YYNGEE. The CDR3 extends over 16 amino acids. V was clipped by 4 bases and J by 0 bases, with 11 bases between them. The CDR3 sequence: CASSQGLNSGANVLTF. The CDR3 DNA is TGTGCCAGCAGCCAGGGACTCAACTCTGGGGCCAACGTCCTGACTTTC.

This clone occurred many times. The chain carries TRBV4-3 and TRBJ1-4, with 8 bases lining up with TRBD1. In germline, CDR1 is LGHNA, CDR2 YSLEER. The length of the CDR3 is 16 residues. J lost 1 base, V lost 3 bases, and 4 bases had no gene match. CDR3 region: CASSHDRGETNEKLFF. In nucleotides, the CDR3 is TGCGCCAGCAGCCACGACAGGGGTGAAACTAATGAAAAACTGTTTTTT.

The rearrangement uses TRBV5-1 and TRBJ1-1; D gene uncertain. Trimming stripped 2 bases from V and 1 base from J, with 12 bases between. CDR1 is SGHRS and CDR2 is YFSETQ in the germline V gene. The CDR3 spans 15 residues. The chain's CDR3 is CASSFEHNGNTEAFF. CDR3 nucleotides: TGCGCCAGCAGCTTTGAGCATAACGGGAACACTGAAGCTTTCTTT.

V and J are TRBV5-4 and TRBJ2-5, with D maybe TRBD2 (5 bases). Germline values: CDR1 SGHNT, CDR2 YYREEE (reference sequence). Trimming shortened V by 4 bases and J by 4 bases, and 26 bases separated the two germline ends. This CDR3 region has 18 residues. The CDR3 is CASSPLFARGSEGETQYF. The DNA for the CDR3 is TGTGCCAGCAGCCCCCTCTTTGCCCGGGGTTCCGAGGGAGAGACCCAGTACTTC.

The chain carries TRBV10-2 and TRBJ2-6; D is undetermined. The CDR3 is made up of 17 amino acids. V gave up 2 bases and J gave up 0 bases, with 11 bases separating them. Looked up from germline, CDR1 is WSHSY and CDR2 is SAAADI. The DNA of the CDR3 is TGCGCCAGCAGTGAGCAGCGACTGGACTCTGGGGCCAACGTCCTGACTTTC. Protein product: CASSEQRLDSGANVLTF.

The chain has TRBV3-1 (or the pseudogene TRBV3-2) and TRBJ1-2; the match to TRBD1 covers 8 bases. The J segment lost 8 bases and the V segment lost 3 bases, leaving 8 bases of the junction unmatched. CDR3 size: 14 residues. Germline V gene sequence: CDR1 LGHDT, CDR2 YNNKEL (reference sequence). The CDR3 here is CASSHTGQGEGYTF. In DNA form, the CDR3 reads TGTGCCAGCAGCCATACTGGACAGGGAGAAGGCTACACCTTC.

V and J are TRBV3-1 (or the pseudogene TRBV3-2) and TRBJ2-3; the D gene is possibly TRBD1 (6 bases). Germline V CDR1 and CDR2: LGHDT, YNNKEL (reference sequence). V was cut by 4 bases and J by 8 bases, with 19 bases left in between. CDR3 length equals 15 residues. CDR3 in DNA: TGTGCCAGCAGCCCCTCGGCCTTGGGGGCCGGTACGCAGTATTTT. It codes for CASSPSALGAGTQYF.

The V gene is TRBV5-4, the J gene TRBJ1-4, with TRBD1 matching 7 bases. The CDR3 has 17 amino acids. V dropped 4 bases and J dropped 0; count of bases not matched to a gene: 9. CDR1 SGHNT and CDR2 YYREEE come from the germline V gene (reference sequence). The CDR3 region is CASSLGQLTATNEKLFF. CDR3 nucleotides: TGTGCCAGCAGCCTGGGACAGTTAACTGCAACTAATGAAAAACTGTTTTTT.

This sequence joins TRBV7-2 and TRBJ1-2; D not certain. V was shortened by 5 bases and J by 4 bases, with 11 bases between the two germline ends. Germline V gene sequence: CDR1 SGHTA, CDR2 FQGNSA. The CDR3 has 13 amino acids. As DNA, the CDR3 is TGTGCCAGCAGCCGTCGGAGTGGCTATGGCTACACCTTC. It yields the protein CASSRRSGYGYTF.